The sequence of this TCR beta chain was determined in a study of CD8 T cells in ankylosing spondylitis. Germline V gives CDR1 MGHDK, CDR2 SYGVNS. Trimming cost V 1 base and J 4 bases, with 2 bases left between them. The CDR3 is 12 amino acids. Study results and caveats: Several of the motif variants were reported before in synovial fluid and blood from reactive arthritis. Roughly eight highly homologous variants made up a TCR beta motif that seemed to typify ankylosing spondylitis blood. Disease-linked clones proved CD8+ and comparatively uncommon in peripheral blood.

The TCR beta libraries were generated through quantitative 5'-RACE incorporating molecular barcodes. MiXCR, run by TCRdb on the 5' RACE reads, gives a single entry per CDR3 protein. The data hold a few hundred thousand distinct CDR3 sequences, with approximately 12% observed a single time. Ten or more counts support this clonotype. Its specificity is not known. The specimen was blood, either unsorted or a sorted T cell fraction (not recorded which). The V gene is TRBV25-1, the J gene TRBJ2-1; no clear D gene. The source is a male donor with ankylosing spondylitis or in good health (not recorded which). The CDR3: CASSELYNEQFF. As DNA, the CDR3 is TGTGCCAGCAGTGAATTATACAATGAGCAGTTCTTC.